This T cell receptor (beta chain) was sequenced during a study of shared clonotypes between healthy human individuals. Study findings and constraints: Among the subsets, naive ones generally showed larger estimated richness than memory ones.

Running of the assay took place at deep level. In the original processing: Filtering differed for immunoSEQ, which gave only junction sequences without quality scores. TCRdb's copy holds only in-frame clones and misses some; the assay was immunoSEQ multiplex PCR. The D gene and trimming were derived from the DNA, and the V and J assignments and clone size from that table. The table records approximately 2.5 million clones, roughly 93% of them present only once. About this clone: Antigen: not known. This CDR3 is also generated by other DNA sequences in the sample.

CDR3 length equals 11 residues. Germline CDR1 and CDR2: MDHEN and SYDVKM. Trimming shortened V by 8 bases and J by 2 bases, and 4 bases separated the two germline ends. Negatively enriched CD4+ T cells were divided by CD45RA into naive and memory. The receptor comes from a man aged 18 to 29 in good health. Some clones in this sample may be carry-over from other donors' samples. Sequencing input: naive CD4+ T cells from PBMCs. Stated subset: CD45RA+ positively selected. The chain has TRBV28 and TRBJ2-1, with D unclear. The CDR3 region is CASGPYNEQFF. Here the CDR3 DNA reads TGTGCCAGCGGTCCCTACAATGAGCAGTTCTTC.